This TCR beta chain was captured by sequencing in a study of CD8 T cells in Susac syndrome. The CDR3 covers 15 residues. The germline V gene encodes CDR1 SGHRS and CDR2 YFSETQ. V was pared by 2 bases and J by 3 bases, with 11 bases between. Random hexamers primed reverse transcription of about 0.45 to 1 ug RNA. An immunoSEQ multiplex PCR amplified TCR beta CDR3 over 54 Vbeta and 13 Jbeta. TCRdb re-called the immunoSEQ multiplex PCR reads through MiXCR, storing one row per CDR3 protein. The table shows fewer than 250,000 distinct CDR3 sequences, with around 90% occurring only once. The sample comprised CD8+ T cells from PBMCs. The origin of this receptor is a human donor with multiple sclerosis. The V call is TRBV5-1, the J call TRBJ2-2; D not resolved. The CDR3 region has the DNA TGCGCCAGCAGCTTCTCGAACAGTCACACCGGGGAGCTGTTTTTT. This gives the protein CASSFSNSHTGELFF.